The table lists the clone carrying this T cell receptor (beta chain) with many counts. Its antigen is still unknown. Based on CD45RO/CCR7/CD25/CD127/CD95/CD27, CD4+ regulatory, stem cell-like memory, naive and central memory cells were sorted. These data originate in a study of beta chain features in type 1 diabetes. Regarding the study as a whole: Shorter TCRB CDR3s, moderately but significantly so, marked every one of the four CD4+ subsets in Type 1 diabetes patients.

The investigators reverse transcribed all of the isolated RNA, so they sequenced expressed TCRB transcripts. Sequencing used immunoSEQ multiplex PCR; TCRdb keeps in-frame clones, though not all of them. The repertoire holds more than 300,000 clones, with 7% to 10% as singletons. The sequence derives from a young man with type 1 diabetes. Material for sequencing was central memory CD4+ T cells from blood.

The DNA of the CDR3 is TGTGCCAGCAGCTTAAACCCACAGGGCTACGAGCAGTACTTC. Protein: CASSLNPQGYEQYF. This chain connects TRBV11-2 to TRBJ2-7; possibly TRBD1 for D (6 bases). The CDR3 consists of 14 residues. CDR1 is SGHAT and CDR2 is FQNNGV in the germline V gene. V was trimmed by 2 bases and J by 3 bases, leaving 11 bases between them.